These T cell receptor beta chains were read from a single sample in a study of blood T cell repertoires in COVID-19. The data were produced by immunoSEQ multiplex PCR, yet TCRdb's version contains in-frame clones alone and is incomplete. This table holds 95,000 to 100,000 clones, around 87% found once. What was sequenced was peripheral blood. These receptor sequences come from a woman in her twenties or thirties with acute or convalescent COVID-19. CDR3s include the opening cysteine and the closing phenylalanine or tryptophan. The D gene is left open where the match is weak. The listing skips clone size in some rows; elsewhere it reads once, few, many or a size class.

CDR3 DNA	CDR3 protein	D gene	clone size	V gene	J gene
TGTGCCAGCAGCTTAACGGGGAGGGATGGCTACACCTTC	CASSLTGRDGYTF	-	-	TRBV7-3	TRBJ1-2
TGCGCCAGCAGCTTGACAGGGGCGAACACTGAAGCTTTCTTT	CASSLTGANTEAFF	TRBD1	-	TRBV5-1	TRBJ1-1
TGCGCCAGCAGCCAAGCGGCGACAGAGCAGTTCTTC	CASSQAATEQFF	-	-	TRBV4-1	TRBJ2-1
TGTGCCAGCAGCTTCAGGGAAGCCTACGAGCAGTACTTC	CASSFREAYEQYF	-	-	TRBV7-6	TRBJ2-7
TGTGCCAGCAGCTTACGTACCTCCCCGGAGGCCGGGGAGCTGTTTTTT	CASSLRTSPEAGELFF	-	-	TRBV7-9	TRBJ2-2
TGTGCCACCAGTGACCCGGACAGCTCCTACGAGCAGTACTTC	CATSDPDSSYEQYF	-	-	TRBV24-1	TRBJ2-7
TGTGCCATCAGCACCGGACAGGTCGATGAGCAGTTCTTC	CAISTGQVDEQFF	TRBD1	-	TRBV10-3	TRBJ2-1
TGTGCCAGCAGTTATCAGGCAAATCAGCCCCAGCATTTT	CASSYQANQPQHF	-	-	TRBV6-4	TRBJ1-5
TGTGCTAGTGGTTCCGGACAGGGAACGGCCCGGCCATATTTT	CASGSGQGTARPYF	TRBD1	few	TRBV12-5	TRBJ1-3
TGTGCCAGCAGTTTCGGAGGGTTCACTGAAGCTTTCTTT	CASSFGGFTEAFF	-	-	TRBV12-3/TRBV12-4	TRBJ1-1
TGTGCCAGCAGCTTAGATGGGGCCCTACACCACTTT	CASSLDGALHHF	-	-	TRBV7-8	TRBJ1-6
TGTGCCAGCAGCTACGCCCGACAGACAAATTCACCCCTCCACTTT	CASSYARQTNSPLHF	-	-	TRBV5-6	TRBJ1-6
TGTGCCAGCAGTTTAGGACTAGCGGAGATTTCCTACGAGCAGTACTTC	CASSLGLAEISYEQYF	TRBD2	-	TRBV6-6	TRBJ2-7
TGTGCCAGCAGTACCTCCGGGACTTCCGAGAGGGAGCAGTACTTC	CASSTSGTSEREQYF	-	-	TRBV28	TRBJ2-7
TGCGCCAGCAAAGCTCAGGGACAGGTATCGACCGGGGAGCTGTTTTTT	CASKAQGQVSTGELFF	TRBD1	-	TRBV5-1	TRBJ2-2
TGTGCCAGTAGTATCAGCGGGGGCTATTGGGATGAGCAGTTCTTC	CASSISGGYWDEQFF	TRBD2	-	TRBV19	TRBJ2-1
TGCGCCAGCAGCCAAGTCCTGAACTATGGCTACACCTTC	CASSQVLNYGYTF	-	-	TRBV4-1	TRBJ1-2